One and the same sample provided the 14 T cell receptor beta chains below, sequenced in a study of a mutant IDH1 vaccine in newly diagnosed glioma. The data were produced by immunoSEQ multiplex PCR, yet TCRdb's version contains in-frame clones alone and is incomplete. The data show around 100,000 clones, roughly 90% seen once. As for time point: week 11, during vaccination. A single vaccine dose contained 300 ug of mutant IDH1 20-mer peptide, and topical imiquimod was used with it. No cognate antigen is known for these TCRs. The sequenced sample was PBMCs, obtained from a glioma patient whose treatment included an IDH1 peptide vaccine. These TCRs come from a woman aged 45-65 years with glioma.

The chain uses TRBV10-2 and TRBJ2-5, with TRBD2 matching 7 bases. CDR3 length equals 13 residues. The trim removed 7 bases at V and 4 bases at J, leaving 6 bases unmatched. CDR1 and CDR2 from the germline V gene are WSHSY and SAAADI. The CDR3 loop reads CASTRGEGETQYF. The CDR3 nucleotides are TGCGCCAGCACCAGAGGGGAGGGAGAGACCCAGTACTTC.

J is TRBJ2-2 and V is TRBV19; no definite D call. From germline, CDR1 is LNHDA and CDR2 SQIVND (reference sequence). The CDR3 covers 14 residues. Trimming removed 7 bases at V and 1 base at J, with 10 bases between. The CDR3 is CASMQFLNTGELFF. The CDR3 DNA reads as TGTGCCAGTATGCAATTCCTGAACACCGGGGAGCTGTTTTTT.

The gene calls are TRBV10-1 and TRBJ2-5; D may be TRBD2 (7 bases). Germline-derived CDR1 and CDR2 are WNHNN and SYGVQD (reference sequence). With 8 bases removed from V and 3 bases from J, the gap between germline ends came to 16 bases. The CDR3 is 14 residues long. CDR3 bases: TGCGCCAGCTCCCCTGGGGGGGGCAAAGAGACCCAGTACTTC. Protein: CASSPGGGKETQYF.

The chain combines TRBV6-1 with TRBJ1-5; TRBD1 aligns across 11 bases. The length of the CDR3 is 14 residues. J gave up 7 bases and V 4 bases, and 3 bases lay outside the gene matches. CDR1 MNHNS and CDR2 SASEGT come from the germline V gene. CDR3 coding DNA: TGTGCCAGCAGTGCGGACAGGGGGCAACAGCCCCAGCATTTT. This translates into CASSADRGQQPQHF.

The chain recombines TRBV9 with TRBJ2-2; possibly TRBD1 for D (6 bases). CDR3 size: 16 residues. Germline V gene data show CDR1 as SGDLS and CDR2 as YYNGEE. Trimming shortened V by 0 bases and J by 0 bases, and 9 bases separated the two germline ends. CDR3 DNA: TGTGCCAGCAGCGTAGGGACAGTTGCGAACACCGGGGAGCTGTTTTTT. It yields the protein CASSVGTVANTGELFF.

The rearrangement links TRBV30 to TRBJ2-1, with D tentatively TRBD1 (5 bases). The CDR3 is 12 amino acids. The germline CDR1 and CDR2 sequences are GTSNPN and SVGIG (reference sequence). V lost 2 bases to trimming and J lost 7 bases, with 9 bases between them. The CDR3 spells CAWSRGQNEQFF. CDR3 sequence (DNA): TGTGCCTGGAGTAGGGGTCAAAATGAGCAGTTCTTC.

The chain uses TRBV28 and TRBJ2-1; D remains ambiguous. Germline V gives CDR1 MDHEN, CDR2 SYDVKM. V shed 6 bases and J shed 4 bases, with 16 bases lying between them. The CDR3 is 15 amino acids. CDR3 residues: CASSSTHRWYNEQFF. CDR3 nucleotides: TGTGCCAGCAGCTCCACACATAGATGGTACAATGAGCAGTTCTTC. Variable domain in full (rest from reference TRBV28 and TRBJ2-1): DVKVTQSSRYLVKRTGEKVFLECVQDMDHENMFWYRQDPGLGLRLIYFSYDVKMKEKGDIPEGYSVSREKKERFSLILESASTNQTSMYLCASSSTHRWYNEQFFGPGTRLTVL.

V usage is TRBV27 and J usage is TRBJ2-5; TRBD1 matches 7 bases. The CDR3 length is 14 residues. Germline V gene data show CDR1 as MNHEY and CDR2 as SMNVEV (reference sequence). The V and J ends lost 6 bases and 2 bases, in that order; junction bases with no gene match: 6. The CDR3 bases are TGTGCCAGCAGATTGGCAGGGGGACAAGAGACCCAGTACTTC. This codes for CASRLAGGQETQYF.

The chain employs TRBV2 and TRBJ1-5; perhaps TRBD1 as D (6 bases). Germline V CDR1 and CDR2: SNHLY, FYNNEI. The CDR3 length is 16 residues. The V and J ends lost 3 bases and 3 bases respectively, with 15 bases between them. The CDR3 DNA reads TGTGCCAGCAGTGAGGAGGGGCGGGGGGCCAATCAGCCCCAGCATTTT. This encodes CASSEEGRGANQPQHF.

The J gene is TRBJ1-4, the V gene TRBV5-1; D is perhaps TRBD1 (5 bases). Germline lookup yields CDR1 SGHRS and CDR2 YFSETQ. The length of the CDR3 is 15 residues. The V and J ends lost 1 base and 4 bases respectively, with 11 bases between them. The CDR3 sequence is CASSLSGYFNEKLFF. The CDR3, as DNA: TGCGCCAGCAGCTTGTCAGGGTATTTTAATGAAAAACTGTTTTTT.

This rearrangement joins TRBV28 to TRBJ2-1, with 7 bases aligning to TRBD2. The CDR3 runs 18 residues. Germline trimming cut 3 bases from V and 4 bases from J; bases unmatched to any gene: 15. Looked up from germline, CDR1 is MDHEN and CDR2 is SYDVKM. CDR3 nucleotides: TGTGCCAGCAGTTTTGTGCTGAGCACTAGCGCTGATTACAATGAGCAGTTCTTC. Amino acids: CASSFVLSTSADYNEQFF.

This chain links TRBV2 with TRBJ2-1; D possibly corresponds to TRBD2 (6 bases). CDR3 length: 14 residues. Germline CDR1 and CDR2: SNHLY and FYNNEI. The ends were cut back, 6 bases at V and 6 bases at J, with 15 bases in the middle. CDR3 residues: CASSAGDSLNEQFF. The CDR3 DNA sequence: TGTGCCAGCAGCGCCGGGGACTCCCTCAATGAGCAGTTCTTC.

This chain uses TRBV28 with TRBJ2-3, with 8 bases aligning to TRBD2. V was pared by 5 bases and J by 3 bases, with 7 bases of the junction left unmatched. The CDR3 loop spans 15 amino acids. Germline V lookup: CDR1 MDHEN, CDR2 SYDVKM. CDR3 region: CASSAPGTRTDTQYF. CDR3 in DNA: TGTGCCAGCAGTGCTCCCGGGACTAGGACAGATACGCAGTATTTT.

V and J are TRBV5-4 and TRBJ1-1; TRBD1 matches at 7 bases. CDR3 size: 17 residues. The germline gives CDR1 SGHNT, CDR2 YYREEE (reference sequence). The junction had 10 bases not matched to a gene; V was cut back by 2 bases and J by 0 bases. The CDR3 nucleotides read TGTGCCAGCAGCTTACCCGGACAGGTGGGCATGAACACTGAAGCTTTCTTT. It codes for CASSLPGQVGMNTEAFF.